This T cell receptor (beta chain) came from a study of T cells in Graves' hyperthyroidism and ophthalmopathy (dated by TCRdb to the late 2010s). A note on the overall study: Peripheral blood was sampled at the time of initial diagnosis, prior to any treatment. To identify distinguishing TCR V-J signatures, a discovery cohort of about 100 patients was used, comprising under 45 with Graves' ophthalmopathy and around 60 with stable Graves' hyperthyroidism. Prospective prediction of ophthalmopathy was tested in an independent validation cohort consisting of 18 hyperthyroidism patients and around 16 patients who later progressed to ophthalmopathy. For training and testing, the 100 or so patients in the discovery cohort were randomly divided in a 7:3 ratio. The study also compared thyroid tissue and blood T-cell repertoires from roughly 6 Graves' hyperthyroidism patients. Once sampling was done, hyperthyroidism patients were given methimazole at a starting dose of 30 mg daily, whereas ophthalmopathy patients were given high-dose intravenous methylprednisolone. TCR Vbeta CDR3 sequencing of 140 or so peripheral blood samples (under 45 ophthalmopathy, under 80 hyperthyroidism and roughly 17 progressor patients) is reported in the paper. The research as a whole found: In cross-validation, a model built on a 13 V-J signature told ophthalmopathy apart from stable hyperthyroidism with approximately 90% sensitivity and about 81% specificity, and in testing the same model reached 80%/75%. During validation, the model predicted progression to ophthalmopathy a median of around 6 months ahead of onset, with almost 71% sensitivity and roughly 72% specificity. Most expanded thyroid clonotypes (frequency above 0.001) were also found in blood, which suggests that blood repertoires may mirror thyroid immune responses. Sample size was not statistically predetermined, and blinding of investigators to group allocation was not performed.

The germline V gene yields KGHSH for CDR1 and LQKENI for CDR2. The CDR3 numbers 14 residues from cysteine through phenylalanine. The retained sequence is limited to the CDR3, 42 bases, with the frame set at the first base. Cut back by 3 bases and 1 base, the V and J ends lie 9 bases apart. This clonotype was seen ten or more times. There is no known antigen for this receptor. Within one base of it there is no much larger clone, and no base qualities were kept. Stable Graves' hyperthyroidism was defined as no progression to ophthalmopathy during 18 months of follow-up. Hyperthyroidism patients were aged 18 to 65 years and newly diagnosed, with disease duration of less than 2 months. Any patient with an uncontrolled infection, another autoimmune disease, pregnancy or lactation was excluded. Diagnoses were established on the basis of clinical symptoms, serum thyroxine and TRAb, thyroid ultrasound, and orbital computed tomography. PBMCs were isolated from about 10 ml of fresh peripheral blood by Ficoll-Paque density gradient centrifugation. Total RNA was extracted using Trizol reagent, and RNA quality was assessed on an Agilent 2100 Bioanalyzer.

Amplification of TCR beta CDR3 regions was carried out from RNA transcripts. For the first round of RT-PCR on the TCR CDR3, the HTBI primer set was used together with the Qiagen OneStep RT-PCR kit. Libraries were constructed in a second round of multiplex PCR, after which size selection and purification were carried out. The libraries were sequenced on an Illumina HiSeq2000 using paired-end 100 bp reads. Concerning the study's data processing: SOAPnuke was used to process the raw data, throwing out any read that contained adapters or uncalled bases, had a mean Phred below 15, or lacked an exact constant-primer or identifier match. COPE v1.2.5 was used to merge high-quality paired reads, and clonotypes were defined as unique nucleotide sequences. MiTCR v1.1 was used to align the clonotypes against IMGT TRBV, TRBD and TRBJ reference segments. Analysis was restricted to V-J combinations with a frequency above 0.0001, which covered 99.2% of repertoires. A TCS score was defined as the ratio between F50 (clonal expansion) and ExV (chaos), using BLOSUM62-based TCRdist between CDR3 peptides within each V-J. Welch's t-statistics and random forest reduced roughly 500 V-J features to 10 to 15, which were used in a naive Bayes classifier (R e1071). The raw public reads went through TCRdb reprocessing: fastp at Q25, MiXCR clone calling, in-frame beta chains kept. Every distinct CDR3 protein forms one entry, paired with its most common genes and DNA. None of the V and J calls come from the authors' own analysis; TCRdb made them. The sample table holds 300,000 to 400,000 distinct CDR3 sequences, of which around a sixth were seen once. The top ten hold about 53% of the sample.

Sequencing was done on a sample of blood. This chain joins TRBV18 to TRBJ1-1; the D gene lacks a confident call. This clonotype was obtained from a woman in her forties or fifties with Graves' hyperthyroidism. CDR3 sequence: CASSPVAENTEAFF. The DNA sequence is given as TGTGCCAGCTCACCGGTAGCGGAGAACACTGAAGCTTTCTTT.